These T cell receptor beta chains were read from a single sample in a study of vaccination and CD4 T cells after COVID-19. These receptors lack a known antigen. MiXCR, applied by TCRdb to the PCR reads, yields one record per CDR3 protein. The sample comprises around 25,000 distinct CDR3 sequences, approximately 28% of which are singletons, and under 8.5% rests with the top ten. The sequences come from CD4+ T cells from blood, cultured in vitro, collected about 7 months after SARS-CoV-2 vaccination. These TCRs come from a human donor who had recovered from COVID-19. Both conserved end residues are part of each CDR3. D genes are given only for firm matches. Size values are once, few and many counts, or a class for expanded clones, and some rows have none.

>medium-sized|TRBV20-1|-|TRBJ1-5
CSASRGFSNQPQHF
TGCAGTGCTAGCCGGGGGTTCAGCAATCAGCCCCAGCATTTT
>-|TRBV20-1|-|TRBJ2-7
CSPSDKGSYEQYF
TGCAGCCCTAGCGATAAAGGATCCTACGAGCAGTACTTC
>-|TRBV6-1|-|TRBJ2-1
CASTRGGTATNNEQFF
TGTGCCAGCACCCGGGGGGGGACAGCCACCAACAATGAGCAGTTCTTC
>-|TRBV5-4|-|TRBJ2-6
CASSLSGANVLTF
TGTGCCAGCAGCTTGTCTGGGGCCAACGTCCTGACTTTC
>-|TRBV2|TRBD2|TRBJ2-1
CASRRGGNEQFF
TGTGCCAGCAGACGCGGGGGGAATGAGCAGTTCTTC
>-|TRBV20-1|-|TRBJ2-3
CSASLDGTDTQYF
TGCAGTGCTAGCCTGGATGGGACAGATACGCAGTATTTT
>-|TRBV19|TRBD1|TRBJ2-3
CASSLRGRTDTQYF
TGTGCCAGTAGTTTAAGGGGGCGCACAGATACGCAGTATTTT
>once|TRBV5-1|TRBD1|TRBJ2-7
CASSLRTGAIPYEQYF
TGCGCCAGCAGCCTACGGACAGGGGCAATCCCTTACGAGCAGTACTTC
>-|TRBV20-1|TRBD2|TRBJ2-1
CSATGGLAGVFNEQFF
TGCAGTGCTACGGGGGGGCTAGCGGGAGTATTCAATGAGCAGTTCTTC
>-|TRBV11-3|-|TRBJ2-1
CASSLVGPGDEQFF
TGTGCCAGCAGCTTAGTTGGTCCCGGGGATGAGCAGTTCTTC
>few|TRBV6-1|TRBD1|TRBJ2-3
CASRGQDRLAGHTQYF
TGTGCCAGCAGGGGTCAGGACAGGCTCGCGGGTCATACGCAGTATTTT
>-|TRBV27|-|TRBJ2-3
CASTPRPPTGLTSTDTQYF
TGTGCCAGCACCCCCCGCCCGCCGACTGGTTTAACTAGCACAGATACGCAGTATTTT
>medium-sized|TRBV7-2|TRBD1|TRBJ1-2
CASSLVRPGQGAGGYTF
TGTGCCAGCAGCTTAGTCAGACCGGGACAGGGGGCAGGTGGCTACACCTTC
>few|TRBV20-1|-|TRBJ2-2
CSANGGLDTGELFF
TGCAGTGCTAATGGAGGGTTGGACACCGGGGAGCTGTTTTTT
>-|TRBV7-9|-|TRBJ2-7
CASSLGRYEQYF
TGTGCCAGCAGCTTGGGACGATACGAGCAGTACTTC
>-|TRBV5-8|TRBD2|TRBJ2-7
CASSLDLAGGPGEQYF
TGTGCCAGCAGCTTGGACTTAGCGGGAGGGCCGGGTGAGCAGTACTTC
>-|TRBV5-1|TRBD1|TRBJ1-2
CASSEQGAFGYTF
TGCGCCAGCAGCGAACAGGGGGCGTTCGGCTACACCTTC
>many|TRBV7-9|TRBD1|TRBJ1-5
CASSSGQGSNQPQHF
TGTGCCAGCAGCTCCGGACAGGGGAGCAATCAGCCCCAGCATTTT
>-|TRBV7-7|-|TRBJ2-1
CASSLSPGLNEQFF
TGTGCTAGCAGCTTAAGTCCAGGGCTTAATGAGCAGTTCTTC
>few|TRBV28|-|TRBJ2-6
CASVGSSGANVLTF
TGTGCCAGCGTCGGAAGCTCTGGGGCCAACGTCCTGACTTTC
>-|TRBV4-1|-|TRBJ1-3
CASSHGRATGNTIYF
TGCGCCAGCAGCCATGGCCGGGCTACTGGAAACACCATATATTTT
>-|TRBV7-8|TRBD1|TRBJ2-3
CASSLGRGQGGYFPYF
TGTGCCAGCAGCTTAGGTCGGGGCCAAGGGGGCTATTTTCCGTATTTT
>-|TRBV19|-|TRBJ2-6
CASSIDQLSGANVLTF
TGTGCCAGTAGTATCGACCAGCTCTCTGGGGCCAACGTCCTGACTTTC
>-|TRBV18|-|TRBJ1-2
CASSPRDTNYGYTF
TGTGCCAGCTCACCACGGGACACAAACTATGGCTACACCTTC
>-|TRBV27|TRBD2|TRBJ2-7
CASSLLGLAGGWEQYF
TGTGCCAGCAGTTTATTGGGACTAGCGGGAGGATGGGAGCAGTACTTC
>-|TRBV18|-|TRBJ1-1
CASSPFTGRTEAFF
TGTGCCAGCTCACCATTCACAGGGAGAACTGAAGCTTTCTTT
>-|TRBV7-9|-|TRBJ2-6
CASTRNSGANVLTF
TGTGCCAGCACCCGGAACTCTGGGGCCAACGTCCTGACTTTC
>-|TRBV6-2/TRBV6-3|TRBD1|TRBJ2-3
CASSTLGGGTDTQYF
TGTGCCAGCAGTACGCTAGGGGGCGGCACAGATACGCAGTATTTT
>-|TRBV19|-|TRBJ1-1
CASYEGLNTEAFF
TGTGCCAGCTACGAGGGACTGAACACTGAAGCTTTCTTT
>few|TRBV20-1|-|TRBJ2-5
CSASRRGPQETQYF
TGCAGTGCTAGCAGGCGCGGGCCTCAAGAGACCCAGTACTTC
>-|TRBV6-2/TRBV6-3|-|TRBJ2-1
CASSYPLGLNEQFF
TGTGCCAGCAGTTACCCTCTTGGTCTCAATGAGCAGTTCTTC
>few|TRBV2|TRBD2|TRBJ2-1
CASRGLAGYNEQFF
TGTGCCAGCAGAGGACTAGCGGGCTACAATGAGCAGTTCTTC
>-|TRBV5-6|-|TRBJ2-5
CASRREQETQYF
TGTGCCAGCAGGCGGGAACAAGAGACCCAGTACTTC
>few|TRBV7-3|TRBD2|TRBJ2-7
CASSLQGLAGKQYF
TGTGCCAGCAGCTTACAGGGGCTAGCGGGAAAGCAGTACTTC
>-|TRBV15|TRBD1|TRBJ2-2
CATSRGDRVNTGELFF
TGTGCCACCAGCAGGGGAGACAGGGTAAACACCGGGGAGCTGTTTTTT
>medium-sized|TRBV20-1|-|TRBJ1-2
CSASSGNYGYTF
TGCAGTGCTAGTTCAGGGAACTATGGCTACACCTTC
>few|TRBV27|-|TRBJ1-1
CASSFRGGEAFF
TGTGCCAGCAGTTTTAGGGGTGGAGAAGCTTTCTTT
>-|TRBV20-1|-|TRBJ2-3
CSATSARSNTDTQYF
TGCAGTGCTACGTCAGCAAGGTCTAACACAGATACGCAGTATTTT
>-|TRBV20-1|TRBD1|TRBJ1-2
CSARSAPDREGNYGYTF
TGCAGTGCTAGATCCGCCCCAGACAGGGAAGGGAACTATGGCTACACCTTC
>-|TRBV20-1|-|TRBJ2-1
CSAEGFSAGTGVRNEQFF
TGCAGTGCCGAGGGTTTTTCAGCTGGGACGGGGGTACGAAATGAGCAGTTCTTC
>few|TRBV7-2|-|TRBJ1-2
CASSLEGGVRYGYTF
TGTGCCAGCAGCTTAGAGGGGGGGGTTAGGTATGGCTACACCTTC
>-|TRBV4-1|TRBD2|TRBJ2-5
CASSHPSGRARPPQETQYF
TGCGCCAGCAGCCACCCCAGCGGGAGAGCCCGACCCCCCCAAGAGACCCAGTACTTC
>-|TRBV6-1|-|TRBJ2-2
CASREVAVVTGELFF
TGTGCCAGCAGAGAAGTAGCGGTGGTCACCGGGGAGCTGTTTTTT
>-|TRBV5-6|TRBD1|TRBJ1-5
CASSFGTGGQQPQHF
TGTGCCAGCAGCTTTGGGACAGGGGGACAACAGCCCCAGCATTTT
>-|TRBV19|-|TRBJ1-5
CASTQNPTVYNQPQHF
TGTGCCAGTACCCAAAACCCGACAGTCTACAATCAGCCCCAGCATTTT
>few|TRBV20-1|-|TRBJ1-2
CSARQLANYGYTF
TGCAGTGCTCGGCAGCTCGCGAACTATGGCTACACCTTC
>-|TRBV20-1|-|TRBJ2-2
CSARALAFGELFF
TGCAGTGCTAGGGCTCTAGCGTTCGGGGAGCTGTTTTTT
>-|TRBV7-9|TRBD1|TRBJ2-7
CASSLAWSGGRYEQYF
TGTGCCAGCAGCTTAGCGTGGTCAGGGGGTCGTTACGAGCAGTACTTC
>few|TRBV7-9|-|TRBJ2-6
CASSRSLEAANVLTF
TGTGCCAGCAGCCGTTCGCTAGAAGCGGCCAACGTCCTGACTTTC
>few|TRBV7-4|TRBD2|TRBJ2-5
CASSLVRWLAGRKTQYF
TGTGCCAGCAGCTTAGTTAGGTGGCTAGCGGGAAGGAAGACCCAGTACTTC